This TCR beta chain was obtained from a study of cytomegalovirus exposure and HLA in healthy donors (dated by TCRdb to between 2016 and 2019). For context, the study as a whole: An earlier analysis of roughly 630 of the donors reported 250 to 300 Gb of sequence data and approximately 110 million unique TCR beta sequences from about 200 million T cells. Around 330 gigabases of sequencing data and around 85 million unique TCR sequences made up an early release that covered several hundred HLA-typed donors. Of the 300 to 400 genotyped donors, approximately 83% fell in the genetic ancestry cluster associated with self-reported Caucasian donors. The study aimed to test whether signatures of past pathogen exposure could be identified by cataloging public T cell receptors. Using immunosequencing, the study profiled T cell repertoires from about 650 subjects and related those repertoires to cytomegalovirus serostatus. Besides the first cohort of around 670 subjects, a separate validation cohort made up of about 120 different subjects was used. To predict cytomegalovirus infection status, the study combined high-throughput TCR immunosequencing, statistical association of individual TCRs with disease status, and machine learning. To study patterns of TCR occurrence, a later analysis re-analyzed previously published TCR beta repertoires from around 660 donors and added high-resolution HLA genotyping. Rather than drawing on any new phenotypic data, the later analysis identified candidate immune exposures from TCR beta sequences and the way those sequences occurred across donors. To decide whether each TCR beta V gene segment behaved as functional or pseudogenic, an earlier analysis of some 600 of the donors relied on high-throughput TCR beta sequencing. Alongside the repertoire data, information on donor age, sex, ethnicity and CMV serostatus was compiled. In a later genetic analysis, genome-wide SNP genotypes for about three fifths of the roughly 670 donors were used, and that subset was treated as a discovery cohort. All discovery cohort repertoires had been generated on a single sequencing platform. Class I and class II HLA loci were covered by the typing at four-digit resolution. Typing coverage differed by locus: A, B, C, DRB1 and DQB1 were typed in roughly 620-630 donors, DQA1 in approximately 520, DPA1 in some 610, and DPB1 in 450 to 490. Because of strong linkage in the cohort, a few DR-DQ haplotypes were treated as single units for association and clustering. On average, 235,054 unique TCR beta nucleotide sequences were sequenced per donor among a few hundred genotyped donors of the cohort, with roughly 19% of those sequences being non-productive. The study at large found these results: At a false discovery rate of 0.05, a later analysis linked 15,000 to 20,000 TCR beta sequences to specific HLA alleles. The authors suggested that the approach could potentially be extended to other disease states and immunological phenotypes. An association between a missense DCLRE1C variant and V-gene and J-gene trimming of TCR beta chains was found in a later genetic analysis and replicated in an independent cohort. Most CMV-associated TCR beta chains appeared to be HLA-restricted in a later analysis, and the HLA associations seemed to be driven largely by CMV exposure. The sequencing pipeline was judged likely to have produced a cluster of highly shared sequence variants as a technical artifact. In a later analysis, several top co-occurrence clusters were reported to appear linked to parvovirus B19, influenza, CMV and Epstein-Barr virus. The 87-base-pair reads could not distinguish some IMGT-functional V segments, including TRBV6-2 and TRBV6-3, so those segments were excluded. Most TCR sequences were seen in very few donors, while some public TCRs were found in many individuals. The only immune exposure information available for the cohort was CMV serostatus. In a later analysis, the rate of TCR association differed among HLA loci, with DRB1 alleles having the most associated TCRs and HLA-C alleles having the fewest. Because HLA typing was missing for some donors at each locus, association tests included only the typed subset. A later analysis found that HLA-associated TCR beta chains were more clonally expanded and had lower generation probabilities than equally common non-associated chains. The classifier was reported to diagnose cytomegalovirus status with high specificity and sensitivity in both the original and validation cohorts. The study listed 150 to 200 TCR beta chains as associated with cytomegalovirus. In vitro tests confirmed that a few of the cytomegalovirus-associated TCR beta chains recognize cytomegalovirus antigens. Sequencing depth was assumed to be roughly uniform across donors in the presence/absence analyses, though that assumption may not hold. Correlated functional status among segregating V segments might reflect linkage disequilibrium, but an unknown experimental factor could not be ruled out. A later genetic analysis reported fewer N-insertions in productive TCRs among donors in an Asian-associated ancestry cluster than the 666-donor mean. A further reported finding was that TCR beta sequences accurately predicted the HLA-A and HLA-B alleles for most subjects in the first cohort. Some 16 rarely observed V segments, including chromosome 9 orphons, were excluded from the earlier analysis of about 600 of the donors because counts were too low. When HLA alleles, especially DR and DQ, strongly co-occurred, attributing TCR associations to individual alleles was difficult. This cohort had only TCR beta chains sequenced, and the lack of alpha or paired-chain data limited which features could be detected. In an earlier analysis of 587 of the donors, most TCR beta V segments were observed in productive rearrangements about 87% or about 30% of the time, broadly matching IMGT annotations.

Remarks on this clone: This receptor's antigen is unknown. No much larger clonotype is one base removed from it; base qualities were not supplied.

The protocol used for the library was the immunoSEQ multiplex PCR assay. The multiplex PCR relied on a mix of 60 forward primers for TCR Vbeta segments and 13 reverse primers for TCR Jbeta segments. The CDR3 region of rearranged TCR beta genes was amplified from genomic DNA with a multiplex PCR assay. Amplified TCR beta libraries were sequenced as 87-base-pair reads on the Illumina HiSeq System. As for how the authors treated the data: Across the 666 repertoires, a later analysis counted around 80 million unique TCR beta chains, around 10 million of which were shared by at least two donors. Raw reads were error-corrected and collapsed into unique sequences with a nearest-neighbor algorithm that merged closely related sequences to remove PCR and sequencing errors. Alignment of CDR3 sequences to IMGT reference sequences was used to assign V, D and J gene segments. For a sequence to be retained, a match of at least six nucleotides was required to both a V gene segment and a J gene segment. Rearrangements were classified as productive when the CDR3 lacked stop codons and remained in frame with V and J, and all other rearrangements were classified as non-productive. Following IMGT convention, CDR3 was defined as the stretch from the second conserved V-encoded cysteine up to the conserved J-encoded phenylalanine. The earlier analysis of roughly 590 of the donors excluded sequences that lacked an unambiguous match to a single V gene segment. An earlier analysis of roughly 590 of the donors called V segments functional above 56.7% productive rearrangements and segregating when the between-donor standard deviation exceeded 5%. A statistical classification framework was built to diagnose cytomegalovirus status from the catalog of TCR beta chain sequences. V and J gene assignment, in a later analysis, came from comparing TCR nucleotide sequences with IMGT/GENE-DB human TR gene sequences. The TCRdist pipeline was used in a later analysis to assign CDR3 sequences and most-parsimonious VDJ recombination scenarios. In a later analysis, each TCR beta chain was defined by its CDR3 amino acid sequence together with its V-gene family, and reads lacking a unique V-gene family were excluded. To address suspected cross-contamination and a sequencing artifact, a later analysis removed roughly 640 highly shared, low-generation-probability nucleotide sequences. A later analysis calculated a clonal expansion index for each public chain from normalized within-repertoire ranks of inferred template counts. In a later analysis, generation probabilities were computed with a VDJ recombination model fitted to out-of-frame rearrangements, and the resulting probabilities were checked against IGoR. In a later analysis, hypergeometric tests were used to score TCR-TCR, TCR-HLA and TCR-CMV co-occurrence, with a repertoire-size bias correction applied to TCR pairs. A later analysis estimated false discovery rates by permuting HLA or CMV assignments 20 times. In a later analysis, co-occurring TCRs were grouped using DBSCAN, and TCRdist sequence similarity was added for clustering within HLA-allele-positive subsets. For co-occurrence clustering, repertoires with fewer than 30,000 or more than 120,000 public chains were excluded, along with about five repertoires with anomalous nucleotide sharing. Not all clones reach the TCRdb copy of this immuneACCESS table, which keeps in-frame sequences only. Checked studies attribute under half of the gap to unresolved V genes and leave the rest unexplained. The V and J calls and the clone size are those of that table, but D and trimming were determined from the DNA. The sample yields more than 90,000 clones; around three quarters were counted once. The top ten clones comprise approximately 2% of the sample.

Including the terminal cysteine and phenylalanine, the CDR3 comprises 14 residues. Only the CDR3 DNA stays, 42 bases, in frame from base 1. V was cut back by 3 bases and J by 2 bases, leaving a gap of 13 bases between them. Via the germline V gene, CDR1 is SQVTM and CDR2 ANQGSEA. The cohort comprised approximately 700 healthy bone marrow donors. At the time of sampling, every cohort member was nominally healthy, though immune exposures that went unrecorded were likely present. The donor tested CMV seronegative, placing the donor among the 352 seronegative members of the cohort. Each donor provided a peripheral blood sample, and peripheral blood mononuclear cells were used for TCR beta sequencing. Genomic DNA extraction from the blood cell samples was performed with the Qiagen DNeasy Blood Extraction Kit.

Sample: PBMCs. The rearranged segments are TRBV29-1 and TRBJ2-5; the D gene is possibly TRBD2, with 6 bases matching. The source of this sequence is a man between 35 and 55 years old in good health and CMV-seronegative. Here is the DNA: TGCAGCGTTGAGGAGGGATTTGGGCAAGAGACCCAGTACTTC. Translated, this gives CSVEEGFGQETQYF.